This TCR beta chain was identified in a study of blood T cell repertoires in COVID-19. The wider study: The study drew acute and convalescent COVID-19 samples from the United States, Italy and Spain. PBMCs, B-cell-depleted T cells, or T cells were the source of the cDNA or gDNA that made up the material.

V lost 0 bases and J lost 0; bases outside the gene matches: 5. The CDR3 runs 18 residues. Germline loops: CDR1 SGDLS, CDR2 YYNGEE. In the source study's methods: Scientists estimated how many nucleated cells there were by amplifying reference gene primers. Sequencing was performed with immunoSEQ multiplex PCR; in TCRdb, only in-frame clones are kept and a portion is missing. The V and J calls and the clone size are those of that table, but D and trimming were determined from the DNA. The sample carries around 220,000 clones, about 90% recorded once. The source is a man aged 18 to 29 with active or convalescent COVID-19. Sequences were obtained from peripheral blood. The chain recombines TRBV9 with TRBJ1-4, with TRBD1 matching over 10 bases. The CDR3 here is CASSVVGTGVATNEKLFF. The DNA for the CDR3 is TGTGCCAGCAGCGTAGTCGGGACAGGGGTTGCAACTAATGAAAAACTGTTTTTT.